Listed below are T cell receptor beta chains from one sample, sequenced in a study of Ad26.COV2.S vaccination and SARS-CoV-2 variants. TCRdb's copy holds only in-frame clones and misses some; the assay was immunoSEQ multiplex PCR. This sample yields around 340,000 clones, of which approximately 90% are seen a single time; approximately 5% belongs to the top ten. Sequencing used peripheral blood, obtained in a trial of Ad26.COV2.S vaccine versus placebo. The receptors originated from a person aged 18-65 years who received the Ad26.COV2.S COVID-19 vaccine or a placebo. Both conserved end residues are part of each CDR3. D genes are given only for firm matches.

j_gene,d_gene,v_gene,CDR3aa,CDR3nt
TRBJ2-6,-,TRBV4-2,CASSQGGLVSGANVLTF,TGTGCCAGCAGCCAAGGGGGACTCGTCTCTGGGGCCAACGTCCTGACTTTC
TRBJ2-7,TRBD2,TRBV3-1/TRBV3-2,CASSQERVLAGEQYF,TGTGCCAGCAGCCAAGAGAGGGTACTAGCGGGGGAGCAGTACTTC
TRBJ1-2,-,TRBV5-4,CASSLASYGYTF,TGTGCCAGCAGCTTAGCCAGCTATGGCTACACCTTC
TRBJ2-1,-,TRBV9,CASSVGPGDEQFF,TGTGCCAGCAGCGTAGGGCCGGGAGATGAGCAGTTCTTC
TRBJ2-2,TRBD2,TRBV4-1,CASSQGSGVNTGELFF,TGCGCCAGCAGCCAAGGTAGCGGGGTAAACACCGGGGAGCTGTTTTTT
TRBJ2-1,TRBD1,TRBV10-1,CASSGTGGRYNEQFF,TGCGCCAGCAGTGGAACAGGGGGCAGATACAATGAGCAGTTCTTC
TRBJ2-7,-,TRBV12-3/TRBV12-4,CASSLGGTYEQYF,TGTGCCAGCAGTTTGGGCGGCACCTACGAGCAGTACTTC
TRBJ1-2,TRBD1,TRBV7-9,CASSFITGEGYTF,TGTGCCAGCAGTTTTATTACAGGGGAGGGCTACACCTTC
TRBJ2-1,-,TRBV28,CASSLRGYNEQFF,TGTGCCAGCAGTTTAAGGGGCTACAATGAGCAGTTCTTC
TRBJ2-1,TRBD2,TRBV15,CATSRFLAGATSSYNEQFF,TGTGCCACCAGCAGATTTCTAGCGGGGGCCACTTCCTCGTACAATGAGCAGTTCTTC
TRBJ1-2,-,TRBV29-1,CSVRTANYGYTF,TGCAGCGTCAGGACAGCTAACTATGGCTACACCTTC
TRBJ2-1,-,TRBV21-1,CASRGENDNEQFF,TGTGCCAGCAGAGGGGAAAACGACAATGAGCAGTTCTTC
TRBJ2-7,TRBD2,TRBV27,CASSPKTSGYEQYF,TGTGCCAGCAGTCCCAAGACTAGCGGGTACGAGCAGTACTTC